This passage covers 18 T cell receptor beta chains from one sample sequenced in a study of T cell changes during pregnancy in multiple sclerosis. The table came from immunoSEQ multiplex PCR; TCRdb's copy has only in-frame clones and leaves some out. The table records 65,000 to 95,000 clones, over 75% of them present only once. Sequencing used peripheral blood, obtained before pregnancy. Receptors were obtained from a female donor with multiple sclerosis, enrolled in a pregnancy study.

This clone came up once. The chain has TRBV5-1 and TRBJ1-6; D unresolved. This CDR3 has 17 residues. Per germline, CDR1 SGHRS and CDR2 YFSETQ. Trimming cost V 0 bases and J 0 bases, with 10 bases left between them. For the CDR3, the DNA is TGCGCCAGCAGCTTGGCCTCTCTGAGCTCCTATAATTCACCCCTCCACTTT. Amino acids: CASSLASLSSYNSPLHF.

The chain is built from TRBV10-2 and TRBJ2-7, with 9 bases lining up with TRBD2. The CDR3 length is 14 residues. CDR1 and CDR2 (germline): WSHSY, SAAADI. After removal of 7 bases from V and 3 bases from J, the junction contained 7 bases not matched to a gene. The CDR3 region has the DNA TGCGCCAGCAAGTCTAGCGGGGTGTTCTACGAGCAGTACTTC. Translation: CASKSSGVFYEQYF.

The chain carries TRBV5-4 and TRBJ1-1, with 7 bases identical to TRBD1. Trimming removed 5 bases from V and 3 bases from J; junction bases left unmatched: 7. Looked up from germline, CDR1 is SGHNT and CDR2 is YYREEE (reference sequence). CDR3 size: 14 residues. CDR3 nucleotide sequence: TGTGCCAGCAGGCCAGCAGGGGGAGACACTGAAGCTTTCTTT. This gives the protein CASRPAGGDTEAFF.

V usage is TRBV27 and J usage is TRBJ2-2; no definite D call. Germline V gives CDR1 MNHEY, CDR2 SMNVEV (reference sequence). V was clipped by 0 bases and J by 3 bases, with 5 bases between them. The CDR3 extends over 14 amino acids. In DNA, the CDR3 is TGTGCCAGCAGTTTATCGGGCGACACCGGGGAGCTGTTTTTT. Its protein product is CASSLSGDTGELFF.

The table lists this clone with a count of one. The chain couples TRBV7-8 to TRBJ1-2, with TRBD1 matching over 7 bases. CDR3 length: 16 amino acids. CDR1 is SGHVS, CDR2 FQNEAQ, per germline. V shed 0 bases, J shed 10 bases, and the junction held 14 bases outside the gene matches. The CDR3 bases are TGTGCCAGCAGCTTAGCGACGACAGGGCTTGGGGGTGCCTACACCTTC. Translation: CASSLATTGLGGAYTF.

The chain employs TRBV18 and TRBJ1-1; 10 positions agree with TRBD1. V lost 3 bases to trimming and J lost 6 bases; unmatched junction nucleotides: 4. Per the germline V gene, CDR1 is KGHSH and CDR2 is LQKENI. The CDR3 runs 14 residues. The CDR3 spells CASSPLDRGAEAFF. CDR3 bases: TGTGCCAGCTCACCCTTGGACAGGGGGGCTGAAGCTTTCTTT.

The chain carries TRBV10-2 and TRBJ1-2; D is possibly TRBD1 (5 bases). The CDR3 covers 15 residues. V lost 2 bases and J 4 bases, leaving 14 bases between the germline ends. From germline, CDR1 is WSHSY and CDR2 SAAADI. The CDR3 here is CASSEGPGPPYGYTF. CDR3 DNA: TGCGCCAGCAGTGAGGGGCCAGGGCCCCCCTATGGCTACACCTTC.

The J gene is TRBJ2-5, the V gene TRBV5-6, with 10 bases that match TRBD2. The CDR3 contains 15 residues. Germline V gene data show CDR1 as SGHDT and CDR2 as YYEEEE. V lost 2 bases and J lost 4; bases outside the gene matches: 5. CDR3 sequence: CASSFSGGRGETQYF. CDR3 bases: TGTGCCAGCAGCTTTAGCGGGGGGCGGGGAGAGACCCAGTACTTC.

The chain's CDR3 is CASRGTYSSYEQYF. The CDR3 DNA reads as TGTGCCAGCCGCGGGACTTATAGCTCCTACGAGCAGTACTTC. V usage is TRBV2 and J usage is TRBJ2-7, with TRBD2 as a possible D gene (6 bases). Per germline, CDR1 SNHLY and CDR2 FYNNEI. CDR3 length: 14 residues. The V end was cut by 8 bases, the J end by 0 bases, with 14 bases between. Supplemented by reference TRBV2 and TRBJ2-7, the full variable domain reads EPEVTQTPSHQVTQMGQEVILRCVPISNHLYFYWYRQILGQKVEFLVSFYNNEISEKSEIFDDQFSVERPDGSNFTLKIRSTKLEDSAMYFCASRGTYSSYEQYFGPGTRLTVT.

The chain is built from TRBV2 and TRBJ1-1, with D perhaps TRBD1 (5 bases). There are 16 residues in the CDR3. CDR1 and CDR2 from the germline V gene are SNHLY and FYNNEI. V was pared by 7 bases and J by 1 base, with 19 bases between. CDR3 DNA sequence: TGTGCCAGCATATTAGGGGCCGGGGGAACGAACACTGAAGCTTTCTTT. It specifies CASILGAGGTNTEAFF.

This chain links TRBV19 with TRBJ2-2, with D possibly matching TRBD2 (7 bases). V was trimmed by 3 bases and J by 4 bases, leaving 15 bases between them. Per the germline V gene, CDR1 is LNHDA and CDR2 is SQIVND (reference sequence). The CDR3 covers 16 residues. In DNA, the CDR3 is TGTGCCAGTAGTATTTGGGGGGGGCCGCCCACCGGGGAGCTGTTTTTT. Its translation is CASSIWGGPPTGELFF.

This clone was detected a few times. V gene TRBV5-1 combines with J gene TRBJ2-5; TRBD1 might be the D (6 bases). Germline V gene lookup returns CDR1 SGHRS and CDR2 YFSETQ. With 5 bases removed from V and 1 base from J, the gap between germline ends came to 12 bases. There are 14 residues in the CDR3. This CDR3 reads CASRQGLGQETQYF. The CDR3 coding sequence is TGCGCCAGCAGACAGGGCTTGGGCCAAGAGACCCAGTACTTC.

The chain has TRBV6-6 and TRBJ1-1; D possibly corresponds to TRBD1 (5 bases). Looked up from germline, CDR1 is MNHNY and CDR2 is SVGAGI (reference sequence). This CDR3 has 15 residues. The V and J ends lost 0 bases and 0 bases respectively, with 8 bases between them. CDR3 protein: CASSYSGGVNTEAFF. The CDR3 DNA reads TGTGCCAGCAGTTACTCCGGGGGGGTGAACACTGAAGCTTTCTTT.

Comments on this clone: This specimen includes other DNA sequences encoding the same CDR3. This chain joins TRBV7-3 and TRBJ1-1; D gene unclear. Trimming stripped 0 bases from V and 3 bases from J, with 8 bases between. The CDR3 loop spans 14 amino acids. Germline loops: CDR1 SGHTA, CDR2 FQGTGA. As DNA, the CDR3 is TGTGCCAGCAGCTTAACAGGGAGTGACACTGAAGCTTTCTTT. This sequence encodes CASSLTGSDTEAFF.

This sequence joins TRBV6-6 and TRBJ2-3; 10 bases are shared with TRBD2. From germline, CDR1 is MNHNY and CDR2 SVGAGI (reference sequence). The CDR3 sequence is 16 residues long. V trimming: 0 bases; J trimming: 4 bases; junction bases outside the gene matches: 4. CDR3 protein: CASSYSQRGGPDTQYF. The DNA of the CDR3 is TGTGCCAGCAGTTACTCCCAGCGGGGGGGGCCAGATACGCAGTATTTT.

This chain joins TRBV5-4 and TRBJ1-6; TRBD1 might be the D (5 bases). This CDR3 is built from 15 residues. Germline lookup yields CDR1 SGHNT and CDR2 YYREEE (reference sequence). V lost 4 bases, J lost 7 bases, and 15 bases lay in between. The CDR3 here is CASSPRQSTNSPLHF. The CDR3 coding sequence is TGTGCCAGCAGCCCCCGACAGTCCACCAATTCACCCCTCCACTTT.

The chain is built from TRBV28 and TRBJ1-5; 8 bases match TRBD1. With 3 bases clipped from V and 4 bases from J, the junction kept 5 bases outside the gene matches. This CDR3 has 15 amino acids. Germline CDR1 MDHEN, CDR2 SYDVKM. The CDR3 region has the DNA TGTGCCAGCAGTTTTATGGACAGGGCAAATCAGCCCCAGCATTTT. It translates to CASSFMDRANQPQHF.

The CDR3 reads CASSIRDYNSPLHF. The DNA for the CDR3 is TGTGCCAGCAGTATCAGGGATTATAATTCACCCCTCCACTTT. The J gene is TRBJ1-6, the V gene TRBV9; the D gene is possibly TRBD1 (5 bases). The V gene lost 5 bases and the J gene lost 4 bases, with 10 bases spanning the gap. From germline, CDR1 is SGDLS and CDR2 YYNGEE. This CDR3 has 14 amino acids.